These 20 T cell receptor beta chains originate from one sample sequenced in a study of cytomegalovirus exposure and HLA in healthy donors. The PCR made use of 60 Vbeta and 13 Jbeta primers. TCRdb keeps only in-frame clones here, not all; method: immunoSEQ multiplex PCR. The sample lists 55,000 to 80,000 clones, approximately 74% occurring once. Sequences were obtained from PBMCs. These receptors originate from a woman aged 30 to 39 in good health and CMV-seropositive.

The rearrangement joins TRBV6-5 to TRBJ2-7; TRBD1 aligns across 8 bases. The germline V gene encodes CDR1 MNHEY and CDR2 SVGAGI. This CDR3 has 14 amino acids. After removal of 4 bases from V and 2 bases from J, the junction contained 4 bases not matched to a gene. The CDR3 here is CASSSGQGAYEQYF. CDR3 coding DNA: TGTGCCAGCAGTTCAGGACAGGGTGCCTACGAGCAGTACTTC.

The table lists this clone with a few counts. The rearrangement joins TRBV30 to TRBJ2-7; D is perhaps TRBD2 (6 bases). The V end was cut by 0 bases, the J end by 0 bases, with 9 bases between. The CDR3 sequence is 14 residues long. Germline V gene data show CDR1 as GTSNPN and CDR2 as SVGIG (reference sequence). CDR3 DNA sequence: TGTGCCTGGAGTGTACGGGGGAGCTCCTACGAGCAGTACTTC. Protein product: CAWSVRGSSYEQYF.

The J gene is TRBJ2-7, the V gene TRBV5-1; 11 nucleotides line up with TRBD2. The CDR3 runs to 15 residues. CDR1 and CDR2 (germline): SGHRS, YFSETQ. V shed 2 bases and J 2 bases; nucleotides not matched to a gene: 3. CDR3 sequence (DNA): TGCGCCAGCAGCTTTTTAGCGGGAGGGCCCTACGAGCAGTACTTC. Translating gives CASSFLAGGPYEQYF.

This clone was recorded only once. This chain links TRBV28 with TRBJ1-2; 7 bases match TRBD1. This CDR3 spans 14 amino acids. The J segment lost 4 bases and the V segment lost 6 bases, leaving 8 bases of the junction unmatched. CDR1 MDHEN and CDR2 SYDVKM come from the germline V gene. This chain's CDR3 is CASRTGTASYGYTF. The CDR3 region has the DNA TGTGCCAGCAGAACCGGGACAGCTAGCTATGGCTACACCTTC.

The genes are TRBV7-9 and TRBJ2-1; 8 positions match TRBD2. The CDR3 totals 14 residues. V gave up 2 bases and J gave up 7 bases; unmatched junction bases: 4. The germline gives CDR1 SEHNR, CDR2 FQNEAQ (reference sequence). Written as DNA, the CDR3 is TGTGCCAGCAGCTTACAAGCGGGAGAGAATGAGCAGTTCTTC. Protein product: CASSLQAGENEQFF.

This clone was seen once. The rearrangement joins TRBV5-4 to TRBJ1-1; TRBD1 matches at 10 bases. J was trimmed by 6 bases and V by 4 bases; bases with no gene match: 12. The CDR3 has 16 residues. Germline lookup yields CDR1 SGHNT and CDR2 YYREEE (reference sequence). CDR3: CASSTGQGGYTSEAFF. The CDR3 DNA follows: TGTGCCAGCAGCACCGGACAGGGGGGGTACACGTCTGAAGCTTTCTTT. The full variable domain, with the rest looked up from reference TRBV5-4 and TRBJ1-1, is ETGVTQSPTHLIKTRGQQVTLRCSSQSGHNTVSWYQQALGQGPQFIFQYYREEENGRGNFPPRFSGLQFPNYSSELNVNALELDDSALYLCASSTGQGGYTSEAFFGQGTRLTVV.

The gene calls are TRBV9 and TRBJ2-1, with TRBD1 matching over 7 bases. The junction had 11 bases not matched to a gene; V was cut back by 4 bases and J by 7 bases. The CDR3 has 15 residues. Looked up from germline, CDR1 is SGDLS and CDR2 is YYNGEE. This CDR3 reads CASSLRQGTRNEQFF. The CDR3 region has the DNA TGTGCCAGCAGCCTTCGACAGGGTACAAGGAATGAGCAGTTCTTC.

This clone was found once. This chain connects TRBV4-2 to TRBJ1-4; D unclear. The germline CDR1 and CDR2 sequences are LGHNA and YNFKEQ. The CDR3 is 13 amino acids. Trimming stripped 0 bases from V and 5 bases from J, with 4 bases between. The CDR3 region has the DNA TGTGCCAGCAGCCAAGACCTGAATGAAAAACTGTTTTTT. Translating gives CASSQDLNEKLFF.

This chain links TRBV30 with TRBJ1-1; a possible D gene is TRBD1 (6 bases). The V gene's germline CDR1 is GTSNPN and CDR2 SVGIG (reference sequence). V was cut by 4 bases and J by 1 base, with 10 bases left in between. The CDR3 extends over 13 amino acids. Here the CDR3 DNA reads TGTGCCTGGACTAAAGGGGGGAACACTGAAGCTTTCTTT. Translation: CAWTKGGNTEAFF.

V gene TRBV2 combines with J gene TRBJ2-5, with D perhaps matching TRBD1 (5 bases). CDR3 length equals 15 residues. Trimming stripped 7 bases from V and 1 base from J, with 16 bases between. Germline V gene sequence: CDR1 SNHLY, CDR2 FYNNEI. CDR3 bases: TGTGCCAGCACACCCCGGCAGGGCCTCCAAGAGACCCAGTACTTC. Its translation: CASTPRQGLQETQYF.

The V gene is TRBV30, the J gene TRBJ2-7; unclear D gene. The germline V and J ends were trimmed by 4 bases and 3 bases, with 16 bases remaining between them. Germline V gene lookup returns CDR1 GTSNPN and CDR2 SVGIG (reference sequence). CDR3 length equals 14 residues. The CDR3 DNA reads TGTGCCTGGAATCCTCCCGGGTCCCACTACGAGCAGTACTTC. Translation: CAWNPPGSHYEQYF.

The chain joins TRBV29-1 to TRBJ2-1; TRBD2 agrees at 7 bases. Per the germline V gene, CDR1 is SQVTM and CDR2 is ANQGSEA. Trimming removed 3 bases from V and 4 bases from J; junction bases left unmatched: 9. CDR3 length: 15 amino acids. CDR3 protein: CSVEDPTGLYNEQFF. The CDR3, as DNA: TGCAGCGTTGAGGATCCCACGGGACTATACAATGAGCAGTTCTTC.

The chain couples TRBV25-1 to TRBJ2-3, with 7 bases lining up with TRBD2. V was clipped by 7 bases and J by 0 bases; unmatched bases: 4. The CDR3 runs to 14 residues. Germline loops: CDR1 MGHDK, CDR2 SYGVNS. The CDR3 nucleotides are TGTGCCAGCAATCAAGCGGGGAGCACAGATACGCAGTATTTT. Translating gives CASNQAGSTDTQYF.

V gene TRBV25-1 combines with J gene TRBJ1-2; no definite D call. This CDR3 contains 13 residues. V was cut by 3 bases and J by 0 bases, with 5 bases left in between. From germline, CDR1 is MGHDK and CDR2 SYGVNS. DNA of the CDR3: TGTGCCAGCAGTGATCTAGCTAACTATGGCTACACCTTC. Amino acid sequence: CASSDLANYGYTF.

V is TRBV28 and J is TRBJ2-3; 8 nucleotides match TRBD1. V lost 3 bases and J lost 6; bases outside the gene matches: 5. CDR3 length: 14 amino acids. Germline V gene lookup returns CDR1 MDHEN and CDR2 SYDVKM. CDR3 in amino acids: CASSLHQGADTQYF. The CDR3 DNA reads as TGTGCCAGCAGTTTGCACCAGGGGGCTGATACGCAGTATTTT.

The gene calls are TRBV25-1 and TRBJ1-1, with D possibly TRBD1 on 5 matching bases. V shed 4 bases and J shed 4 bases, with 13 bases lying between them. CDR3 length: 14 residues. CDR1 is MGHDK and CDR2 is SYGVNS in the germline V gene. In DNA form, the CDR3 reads TGTGCCAGCAGTGGAAGACAGTGGTTCACTGAAGCTTTCTTT. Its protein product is CASSGRQWFTEAFF.

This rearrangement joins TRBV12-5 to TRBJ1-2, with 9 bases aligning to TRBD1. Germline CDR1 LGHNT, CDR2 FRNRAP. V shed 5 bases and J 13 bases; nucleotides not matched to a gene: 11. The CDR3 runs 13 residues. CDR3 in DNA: TGTGCTAGTGGTCCCGGGACAGGGCTTTCCAGCACCTTC. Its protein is CASGPGTGLSSTF. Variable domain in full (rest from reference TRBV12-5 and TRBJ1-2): DARVTQTPRHKVTEMGQEVTMRCQPILGHNTVFWYRQTMMQGLELLAYFRNRAPLDDSGMPKDRFSAEMPDATLATLKIQPSEPRDSAVYFCASGPGTGLSSTFGSGTRLTVV.

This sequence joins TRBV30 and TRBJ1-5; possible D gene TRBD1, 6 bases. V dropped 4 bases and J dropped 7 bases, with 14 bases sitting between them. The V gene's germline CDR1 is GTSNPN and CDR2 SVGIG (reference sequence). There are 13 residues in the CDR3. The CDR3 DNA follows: TGTGCCTGGACTCGGGGGGCAGGGCAGCCCCAGCATTTT. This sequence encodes CAWTRGAGQPQHF.

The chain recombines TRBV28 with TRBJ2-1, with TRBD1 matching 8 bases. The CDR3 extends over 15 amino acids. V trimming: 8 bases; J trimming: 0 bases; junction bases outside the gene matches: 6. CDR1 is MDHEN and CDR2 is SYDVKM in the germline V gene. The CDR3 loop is CASLSGTGSYNEQFF. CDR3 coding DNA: TGTGCCAGCCTTTCAGGGACAGGCTCCTACAATGAGCAGTTCTTC.

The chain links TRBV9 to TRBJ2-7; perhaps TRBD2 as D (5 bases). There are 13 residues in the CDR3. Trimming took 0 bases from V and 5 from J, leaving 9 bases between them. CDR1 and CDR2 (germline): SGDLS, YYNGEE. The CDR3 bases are TGTGCCAGCAGCGTAGGAGGGAGCGACGAGCAGTACTTC. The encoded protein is CASSVGGSDEQYF.